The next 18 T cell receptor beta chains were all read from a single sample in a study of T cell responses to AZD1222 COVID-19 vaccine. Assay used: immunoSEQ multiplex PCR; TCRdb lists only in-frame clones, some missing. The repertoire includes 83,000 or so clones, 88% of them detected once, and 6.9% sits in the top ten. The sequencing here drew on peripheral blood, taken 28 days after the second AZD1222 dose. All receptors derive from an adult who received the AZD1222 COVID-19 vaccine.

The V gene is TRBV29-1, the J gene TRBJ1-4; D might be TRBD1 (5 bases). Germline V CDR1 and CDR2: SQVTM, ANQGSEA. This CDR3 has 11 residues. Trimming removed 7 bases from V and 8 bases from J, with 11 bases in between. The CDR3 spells CSAREGEKLFF. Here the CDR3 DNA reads TGCAGCGCCAGGGAGGGAGAAAAACTGTTTTTT. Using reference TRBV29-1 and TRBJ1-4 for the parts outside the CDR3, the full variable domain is SAVISQKPSRDICQRGTSLTIQCQVDSQVTMMFWYRQQPGQSLTLIATANQGSEATYESGFVIDKFPISRPNLTFSTLTVSNMSPEDSSIYLCSAREGEKLFFGSGTQLSVL.

The CDR3 sequence: CASRLIMNTEAFF. The CDR3 coding sequence is TGTGCCAGCAGACTAATCATGAACACTGAAGCTTTCTTT. The gene calls are TRBV6-6 and TRBJ1-1; D is unclear. The CDR3 sequence is 13 residues long. V lost 6 bases and J lost 0, with 8 bases in between. Germline V gene lookup returns CDR1 MNHNY and CDR2 SVGAGI (reference sequence).

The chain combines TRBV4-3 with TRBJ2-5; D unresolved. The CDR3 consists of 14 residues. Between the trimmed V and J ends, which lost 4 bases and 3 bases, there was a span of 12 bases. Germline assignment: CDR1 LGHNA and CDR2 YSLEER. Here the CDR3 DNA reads TGCGCCAGCAGCCCTCGACTGGTAGAAGAGACCCAGTACTTC. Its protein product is CASSPRLVEETQYF.

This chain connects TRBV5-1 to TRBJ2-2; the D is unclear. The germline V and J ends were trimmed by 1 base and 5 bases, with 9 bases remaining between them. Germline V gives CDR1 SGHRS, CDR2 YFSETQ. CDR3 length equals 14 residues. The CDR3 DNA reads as TGCGCCAGCAGCTTGCTATATCTGACCGGGGAGCTGTTTTTT. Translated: CASSLLYLTGELFF.

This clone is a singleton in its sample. This chain's CDR3 is CASSQGRQYYGYTF. DNA for the CDR3: TGCGCCAGCAGCCAAGGTCGACAGTACTATGGCTACACCTTC. The gene calls are TRBV4-3 and TRBJ1-2; possible D gene TRBD1, 5 bases. Germline-derived CDR1 and CDR2 are LGHNA and YSLEER. The CDR3 has 14 amino acids. The V end was cut by 1 base, the J end by 3 bases, with 9 bases between.

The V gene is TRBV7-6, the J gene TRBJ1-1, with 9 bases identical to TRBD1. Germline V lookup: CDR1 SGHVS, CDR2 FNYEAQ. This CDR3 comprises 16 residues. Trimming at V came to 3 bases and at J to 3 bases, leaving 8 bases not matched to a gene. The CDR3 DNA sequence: TGTGCCAGCAGCTTCCCTAGGGACAGGGCTGACACTGAAGCTTTCTTT. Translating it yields CASSFPRDRADTEAFF.

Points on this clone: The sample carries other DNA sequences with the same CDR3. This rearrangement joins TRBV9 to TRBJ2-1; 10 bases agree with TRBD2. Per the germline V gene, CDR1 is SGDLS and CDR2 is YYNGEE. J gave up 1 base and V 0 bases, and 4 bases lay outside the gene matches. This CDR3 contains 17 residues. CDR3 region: CASSVGPSGSSYNEQFF. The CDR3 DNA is TGTGCCAGCAGCGTAGGCCCTAGCGGGAGTTCCTACAATGAGCAGTTCTTC.

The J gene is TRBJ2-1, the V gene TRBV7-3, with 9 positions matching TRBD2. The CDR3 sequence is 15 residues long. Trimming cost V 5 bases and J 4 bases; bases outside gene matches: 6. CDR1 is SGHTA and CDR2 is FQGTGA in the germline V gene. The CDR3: CASSIGTSWYNEQFF. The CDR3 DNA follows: TGTGCCAGCAGCATAGGGACTAGCTGGTACAATGAGCAGTTCTTC. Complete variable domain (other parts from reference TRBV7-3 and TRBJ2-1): GAGVSQTPSNKVTEKGKYVELRCDPISGHTALYWYRQSLGQGPEFLIYFQGTGAADDSGLPNDRFFAVRPEGSVSTLKIQRTERGDSAVYLCASSIGTSWYNEQFFGPGTRLTVL.

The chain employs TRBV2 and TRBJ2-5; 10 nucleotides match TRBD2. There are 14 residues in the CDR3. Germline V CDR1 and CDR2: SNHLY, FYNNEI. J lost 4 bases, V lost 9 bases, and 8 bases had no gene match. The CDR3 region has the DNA TGTGCCAGTCTAGCGGGAGTCCCCCCAGAGACCCAGTACTTC. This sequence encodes CASLAGVPPETQYF.

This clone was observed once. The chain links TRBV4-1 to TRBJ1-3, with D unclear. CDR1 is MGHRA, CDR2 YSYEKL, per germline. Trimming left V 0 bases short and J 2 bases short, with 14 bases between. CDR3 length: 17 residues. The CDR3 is CASSQDYQRGTGNTIYF. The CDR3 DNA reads TGCGCCAGCAGCCAAGATTATCAGCGAGGAACTGGAAACACCATATATTTT.

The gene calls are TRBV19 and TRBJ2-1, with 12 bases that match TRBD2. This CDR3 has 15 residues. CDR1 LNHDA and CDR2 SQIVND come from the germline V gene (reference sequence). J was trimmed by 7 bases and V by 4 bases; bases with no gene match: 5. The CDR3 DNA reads TGTGCCAGTAGTAGGACTAGCGGGGCTTTTAATGAGCAGTTCTTC. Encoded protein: CASSRTSGAFNEQFF.

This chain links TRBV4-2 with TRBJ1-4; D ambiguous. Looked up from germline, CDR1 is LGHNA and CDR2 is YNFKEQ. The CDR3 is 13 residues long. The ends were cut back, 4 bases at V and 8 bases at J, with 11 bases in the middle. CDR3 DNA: TGTGCCAGCAGCCGCCAGGCTGAGGAAAAACTGTTTTTT. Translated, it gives CASSRQAEEKLFF.

The DNA of the CDR3 is TGCGCCAGCAGCTTGGGACTAGTTCAGGATGAGCAGTTCTTC. The encoded protein is CASSLGLVQDEQFF. The chain has TRBV5-1 and TRBJ2-1; perhaps TRBD2 as D (6 bases). Germline V gene sequence: CDR1 SGHRS, CDR2 YFSETQ. The CDR3 sequence is 14 residues long. Trimming took 0 bases from V and 8 from J, leaving 12 bases between them.

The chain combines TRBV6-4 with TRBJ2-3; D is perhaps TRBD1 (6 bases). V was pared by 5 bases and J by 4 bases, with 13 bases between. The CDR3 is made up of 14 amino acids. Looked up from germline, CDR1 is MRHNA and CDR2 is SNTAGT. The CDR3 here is CASSTRPGADTQYF. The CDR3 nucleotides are TGTGCCAGCAGTACCCGACCAGGGGCAGATACGCAGTATTTT.

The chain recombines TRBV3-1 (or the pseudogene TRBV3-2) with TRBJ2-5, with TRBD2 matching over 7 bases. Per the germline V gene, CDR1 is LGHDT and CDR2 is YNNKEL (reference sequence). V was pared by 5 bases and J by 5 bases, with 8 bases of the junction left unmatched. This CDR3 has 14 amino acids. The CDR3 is CASSARRGGETQYF. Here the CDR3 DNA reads TGTGCCAGCAGCGCGCGACGGGGAGGGGAGACCCAGTACTTC.

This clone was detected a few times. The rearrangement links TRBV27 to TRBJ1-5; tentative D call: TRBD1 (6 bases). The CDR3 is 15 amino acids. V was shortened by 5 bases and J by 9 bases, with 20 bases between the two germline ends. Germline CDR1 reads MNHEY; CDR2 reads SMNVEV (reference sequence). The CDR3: CASSPGTTRGAPQHF. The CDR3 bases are TGTGCCAGCAGTCCCGGGACAACCCGGGGGGCGCCCCAGCATTTT.

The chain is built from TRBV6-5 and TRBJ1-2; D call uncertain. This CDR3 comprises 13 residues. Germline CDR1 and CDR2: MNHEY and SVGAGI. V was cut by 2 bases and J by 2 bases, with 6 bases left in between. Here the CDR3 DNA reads TGTGCCAGCAGTTACACGGGGAACTATGGCTACACCTTC. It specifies CASSYTGNYGYTF.

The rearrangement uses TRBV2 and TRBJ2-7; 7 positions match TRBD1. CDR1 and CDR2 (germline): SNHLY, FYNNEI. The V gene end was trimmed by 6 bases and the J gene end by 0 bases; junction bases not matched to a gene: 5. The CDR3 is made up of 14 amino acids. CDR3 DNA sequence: TGTGCCAGCAGGGATCGACAGGGCTCCTACGAGCAGTACTTC. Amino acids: CASRDRQGSYEQYF.